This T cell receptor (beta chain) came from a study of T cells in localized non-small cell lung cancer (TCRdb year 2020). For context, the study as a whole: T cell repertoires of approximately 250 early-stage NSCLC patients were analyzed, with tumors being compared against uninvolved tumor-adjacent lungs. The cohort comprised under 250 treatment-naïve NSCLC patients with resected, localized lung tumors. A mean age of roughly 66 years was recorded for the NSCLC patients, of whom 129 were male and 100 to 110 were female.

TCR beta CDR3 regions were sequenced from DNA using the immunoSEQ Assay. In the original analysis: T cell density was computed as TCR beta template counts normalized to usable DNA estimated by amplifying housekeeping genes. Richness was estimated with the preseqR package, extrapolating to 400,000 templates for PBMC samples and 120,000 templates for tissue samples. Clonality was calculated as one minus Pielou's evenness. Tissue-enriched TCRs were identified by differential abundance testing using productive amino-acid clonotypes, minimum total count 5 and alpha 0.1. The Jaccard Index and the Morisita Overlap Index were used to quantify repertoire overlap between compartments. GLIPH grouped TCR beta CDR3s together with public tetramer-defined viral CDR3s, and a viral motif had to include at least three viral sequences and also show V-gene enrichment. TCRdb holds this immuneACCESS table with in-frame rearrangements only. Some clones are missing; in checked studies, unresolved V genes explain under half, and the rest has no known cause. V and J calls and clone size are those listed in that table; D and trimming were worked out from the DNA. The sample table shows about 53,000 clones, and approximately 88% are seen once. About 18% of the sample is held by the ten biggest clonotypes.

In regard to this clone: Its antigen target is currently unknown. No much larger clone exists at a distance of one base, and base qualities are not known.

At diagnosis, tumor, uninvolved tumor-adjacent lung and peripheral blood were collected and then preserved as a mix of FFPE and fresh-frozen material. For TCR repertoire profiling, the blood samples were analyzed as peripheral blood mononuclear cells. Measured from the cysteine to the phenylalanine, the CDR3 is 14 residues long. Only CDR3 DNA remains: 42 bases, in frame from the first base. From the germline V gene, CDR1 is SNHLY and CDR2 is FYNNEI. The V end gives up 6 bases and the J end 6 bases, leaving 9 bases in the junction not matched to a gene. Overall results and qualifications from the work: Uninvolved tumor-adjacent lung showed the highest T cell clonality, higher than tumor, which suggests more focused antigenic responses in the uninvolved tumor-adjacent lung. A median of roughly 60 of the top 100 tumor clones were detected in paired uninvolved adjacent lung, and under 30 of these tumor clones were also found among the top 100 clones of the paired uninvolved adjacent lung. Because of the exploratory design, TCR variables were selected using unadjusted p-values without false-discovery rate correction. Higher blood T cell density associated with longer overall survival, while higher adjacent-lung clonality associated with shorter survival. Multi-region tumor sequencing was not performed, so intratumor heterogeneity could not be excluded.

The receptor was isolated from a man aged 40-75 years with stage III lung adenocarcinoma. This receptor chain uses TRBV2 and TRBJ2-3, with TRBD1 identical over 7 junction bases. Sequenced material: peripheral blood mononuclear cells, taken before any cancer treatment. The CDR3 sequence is CASSHSRGPDTQYF. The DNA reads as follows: TGTGCCAGCAGCCATTCAAGGGGGCCCGATACGCAGTATTTT.